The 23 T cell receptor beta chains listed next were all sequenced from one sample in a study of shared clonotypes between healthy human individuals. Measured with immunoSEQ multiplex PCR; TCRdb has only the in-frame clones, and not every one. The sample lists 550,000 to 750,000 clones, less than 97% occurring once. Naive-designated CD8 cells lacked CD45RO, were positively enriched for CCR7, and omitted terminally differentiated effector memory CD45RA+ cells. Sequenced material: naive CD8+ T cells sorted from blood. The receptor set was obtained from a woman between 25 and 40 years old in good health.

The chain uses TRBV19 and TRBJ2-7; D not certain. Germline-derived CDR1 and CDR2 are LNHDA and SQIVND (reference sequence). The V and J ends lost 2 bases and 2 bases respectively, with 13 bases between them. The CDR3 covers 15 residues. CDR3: CASSIWSLQPYEQYF. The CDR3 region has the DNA TGTGCCAGTAGTATATGGTCCCTGCAACCCTACGAGCAGTACTTC.

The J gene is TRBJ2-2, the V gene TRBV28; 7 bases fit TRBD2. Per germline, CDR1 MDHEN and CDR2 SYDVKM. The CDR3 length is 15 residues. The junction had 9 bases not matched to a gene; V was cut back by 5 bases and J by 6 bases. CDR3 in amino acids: CASSTVGGPAGELFF. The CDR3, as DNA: TGTGCCAGCAGTACGGTGGGAGGGCCCGCCGGGGAGCTGTTTTTT.

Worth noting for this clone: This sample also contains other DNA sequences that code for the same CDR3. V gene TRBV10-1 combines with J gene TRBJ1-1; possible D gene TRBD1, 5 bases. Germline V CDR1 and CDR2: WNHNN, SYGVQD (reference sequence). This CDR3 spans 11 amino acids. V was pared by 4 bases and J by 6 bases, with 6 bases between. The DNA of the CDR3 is TGCGCCAGCAGTGGAGGGGCTGAAGCTTTCTTT. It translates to CASSGGAEAFF.

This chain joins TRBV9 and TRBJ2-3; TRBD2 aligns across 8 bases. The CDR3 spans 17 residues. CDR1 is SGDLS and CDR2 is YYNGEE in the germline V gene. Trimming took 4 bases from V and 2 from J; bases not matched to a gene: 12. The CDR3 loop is CASSSSSAGGTTDTQYF. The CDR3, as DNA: TGTGCCAGCAGCAGCAGTTCGGCGGGAGGTACCACAGATACGCAGTATTTT.

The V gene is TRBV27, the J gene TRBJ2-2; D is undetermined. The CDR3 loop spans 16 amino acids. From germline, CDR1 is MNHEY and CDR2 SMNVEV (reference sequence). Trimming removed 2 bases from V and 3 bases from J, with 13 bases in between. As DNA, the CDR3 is TGTGCCAGCAGTTTAGGGGTAGTGAGCGACACCGGGGAGCTGTTTTTT. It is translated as CASSLGVVSDTGELFF.

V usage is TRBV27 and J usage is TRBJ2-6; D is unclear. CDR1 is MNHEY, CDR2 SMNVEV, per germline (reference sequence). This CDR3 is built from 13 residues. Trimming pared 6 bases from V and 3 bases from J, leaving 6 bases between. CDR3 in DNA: TGTGCCAGCAGGGTGGTTGGGGCCAACGTCCTGACTTTC. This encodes CASRVVGANVLTF.

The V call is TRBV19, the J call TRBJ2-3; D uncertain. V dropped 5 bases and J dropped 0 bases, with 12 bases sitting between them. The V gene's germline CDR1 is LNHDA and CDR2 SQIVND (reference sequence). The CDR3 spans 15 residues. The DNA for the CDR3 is TGTGCCAGTAGTCCAAGTCGAGCTAGCACAGATACGCAGTATTTT. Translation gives CASSPSRASTDTQYF.

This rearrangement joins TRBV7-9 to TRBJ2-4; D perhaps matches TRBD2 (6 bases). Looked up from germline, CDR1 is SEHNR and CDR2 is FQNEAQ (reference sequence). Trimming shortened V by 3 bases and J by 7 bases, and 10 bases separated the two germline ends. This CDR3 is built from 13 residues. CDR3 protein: CASSLGRTNIQYF. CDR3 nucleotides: TGTGCCAGCAGCTTGGGGAGGACGAACATTCAGTACTTC.

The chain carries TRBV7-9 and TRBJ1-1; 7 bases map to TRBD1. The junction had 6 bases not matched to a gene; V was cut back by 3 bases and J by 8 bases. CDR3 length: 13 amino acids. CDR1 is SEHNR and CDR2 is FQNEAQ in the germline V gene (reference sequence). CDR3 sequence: CASSFLDRPEAFF. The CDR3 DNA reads TGTGCCAGCAGCTTCCTGGACAGGCCCGAAGCTTTCTTT.

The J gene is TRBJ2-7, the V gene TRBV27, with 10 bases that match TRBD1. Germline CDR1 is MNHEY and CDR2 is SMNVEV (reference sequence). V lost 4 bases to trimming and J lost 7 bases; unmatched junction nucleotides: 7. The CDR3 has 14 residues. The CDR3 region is CASSSGQGKWEQYF. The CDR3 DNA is TGTGCCAGCAGTTCGGGACAGGGGAAGTGGGAGCAGTACTTC.

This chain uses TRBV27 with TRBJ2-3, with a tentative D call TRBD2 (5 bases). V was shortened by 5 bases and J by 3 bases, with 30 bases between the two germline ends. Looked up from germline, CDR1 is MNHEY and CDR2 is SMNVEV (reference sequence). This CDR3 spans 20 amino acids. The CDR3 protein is CASSPAGNNILAKRTDTQYF. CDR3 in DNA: TGTGCCAGCAGTCCCGCCGGGAACAATATCTTGGCCAAACGGACAGATACGCAGTATTTT.

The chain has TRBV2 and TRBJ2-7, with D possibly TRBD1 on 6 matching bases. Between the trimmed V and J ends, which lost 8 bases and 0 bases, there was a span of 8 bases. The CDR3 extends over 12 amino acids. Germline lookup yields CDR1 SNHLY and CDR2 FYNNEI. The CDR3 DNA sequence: TGTGCCAGCGGGGGCGTCTCCTACGAGCAGTACTTC. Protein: CASGGVSYEQYF.

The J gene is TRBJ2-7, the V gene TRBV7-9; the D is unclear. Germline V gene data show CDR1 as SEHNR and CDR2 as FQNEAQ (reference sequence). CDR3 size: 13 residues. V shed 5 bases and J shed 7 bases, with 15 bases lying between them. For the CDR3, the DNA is TGTGCCAGCAGCATGCTGGCCCGGTGGGAGCAGTACTTC. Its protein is CASSMLARWEQYF.

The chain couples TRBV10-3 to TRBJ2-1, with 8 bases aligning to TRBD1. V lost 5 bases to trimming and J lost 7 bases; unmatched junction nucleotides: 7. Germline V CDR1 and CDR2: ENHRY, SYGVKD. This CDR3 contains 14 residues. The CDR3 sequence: CAISTGGKRNEQFF. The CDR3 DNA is TGTGCCATCAGTACAGGGGGAAAGAGGAATGAGCAGTTCTTC.

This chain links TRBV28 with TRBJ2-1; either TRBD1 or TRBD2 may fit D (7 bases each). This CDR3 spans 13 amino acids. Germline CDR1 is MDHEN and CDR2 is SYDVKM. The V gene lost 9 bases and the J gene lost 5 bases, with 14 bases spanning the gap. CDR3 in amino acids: CASRQGGNNEQFF. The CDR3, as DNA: TGTGCCAGTAGACAGGGAGGGAACAATGAGCAGTTCTTC.

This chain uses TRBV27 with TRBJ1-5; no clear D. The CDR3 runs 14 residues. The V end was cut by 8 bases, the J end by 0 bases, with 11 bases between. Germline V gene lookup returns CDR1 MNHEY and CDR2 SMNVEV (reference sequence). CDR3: CASGMGNSNQPQHF. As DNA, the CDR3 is TGTGCCAGCGGTATGGGCAATAGCAATCAGCCCCAGCATTTT.

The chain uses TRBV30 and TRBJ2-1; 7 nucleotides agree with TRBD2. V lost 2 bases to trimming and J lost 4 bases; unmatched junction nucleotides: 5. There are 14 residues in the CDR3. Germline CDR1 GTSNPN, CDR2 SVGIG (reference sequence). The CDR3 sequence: CAWSTLAEYNEQFF. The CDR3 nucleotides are TGTGCCTGGAGTACGCTAGCGGAGTACAATGAGCAGTTCTTC.

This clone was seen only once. The CDR3 here is CASSLDKSSGEETQYF. The DNA of the CDR3 is TGTGCCAGCAGCTTAGATAAATCGTCCGGGGAAGAGACCCAGTACTTC. The genes are TRBV11-2 and TRBJ2-5, with D maybe TRBD2 (5 bases). V was cut by 0 bases and J by 3 bases, with 14 bases left in between. The germline CDR1 and CDR2 sequences are SGHAT and FQNNGV. CDR3 length: 16 residues.

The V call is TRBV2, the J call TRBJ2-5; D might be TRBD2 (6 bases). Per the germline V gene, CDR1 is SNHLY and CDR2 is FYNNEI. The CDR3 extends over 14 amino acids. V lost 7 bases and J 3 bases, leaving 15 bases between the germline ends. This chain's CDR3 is CASTNLASEETQYF. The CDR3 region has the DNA TGTGCCAGCACCAATCTAGCGTCAGAAGAGACCCAGTACTTC.

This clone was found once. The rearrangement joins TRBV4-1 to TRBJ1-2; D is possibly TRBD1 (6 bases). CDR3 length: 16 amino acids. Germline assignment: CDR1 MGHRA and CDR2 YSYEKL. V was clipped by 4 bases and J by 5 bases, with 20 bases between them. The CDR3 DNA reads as TGCGCCAGCAGCCGAGAACTCCTGACAGGAGATTATGGCTACACCTTC. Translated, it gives CASSRELLTGDYGYTF.

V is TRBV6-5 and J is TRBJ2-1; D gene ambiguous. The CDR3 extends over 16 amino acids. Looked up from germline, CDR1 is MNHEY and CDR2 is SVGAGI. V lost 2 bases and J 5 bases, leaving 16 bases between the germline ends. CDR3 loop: CASSYIAFGPNNEQFF. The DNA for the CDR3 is TGTGCCAGCAGTTACATAGCTTTCGGGCCTAACAATGAGCAGTTCTTC.

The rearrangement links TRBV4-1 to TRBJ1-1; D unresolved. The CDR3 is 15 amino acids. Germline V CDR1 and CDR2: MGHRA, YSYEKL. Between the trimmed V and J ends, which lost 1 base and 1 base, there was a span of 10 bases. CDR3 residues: CASSQVAGGNTEAFF. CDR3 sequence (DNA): TGCGCCAGCAGCCAAGTGGCGGGCGGGAACACTGAAGCTTTCTTT.

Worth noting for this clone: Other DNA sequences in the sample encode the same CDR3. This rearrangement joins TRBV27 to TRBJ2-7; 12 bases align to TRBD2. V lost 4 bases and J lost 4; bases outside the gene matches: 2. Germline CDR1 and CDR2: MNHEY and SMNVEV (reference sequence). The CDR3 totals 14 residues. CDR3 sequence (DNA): TGTGCCAGCAGTTCAGGGACTAGCGGGTACGAGCAGTACTTC. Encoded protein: CASSSGTSGYEQYF.